This entry lists 19 T cell receptor beta chains sequenced from one sample in a study of blood T cell repertoires in COVID-19. Repertoires were generated with immunoSEQ multiplex PCR, while TCRdb's copy carries only in-frame clones and drops some. Of roughly 500,000 clones listed, approximately 88% were seen once; the top ten hold around 1.9%. The specimen was PBMCs or T cells enriched from blood (not recorded which). Receptors originate from a woman aged 40-49 years who had recovered from COVID-19.

V is TRBV3-1 (or the pseudogene TRBV3-2) and J is TRBJ1-5; D possibly corresponds to TRBD1 (6 bases). Germline lookup yields CDR1 LGHDT and CDR2 YNNKEL (reference sequence). CDR3 length: 14 residues. Trimming removed 4 bases at V and 7 bases at J, with 14 bases between. CDR3 amino acids: CASSPQGKGQPQHF. The CDR3 coding sequence is TGTGCCAGCAGCCCGCAGGGGAAGGGACAGCCCCAGCATTTT.

The chain has TRBV7-2 and TRBJ1-5; 8 nucleotides agree with TRBD1. With 5 bases clipped from V and 3 bases from J, the junction kept 3 bases outside the gene matches. The length of the CDR3 is 14 residues. Germline V gives CDR1 SGHTA, CDR2 FQGNSA. Here the CDR3 reads CASSPRGHNQPQHF. DNA of the CDR3: TGTGCCAGCAGCCCCAGGGGGCACAATCAGCCCCAGCATTTT.

The chain links TRBV29-1 to TRBJ1-1, with D tentatively TRBD1 (6 bases). CDR1 and CDR2 (germline): SQVTM, ANQGSEA. The ends were cut back, 6 bases at V and 1 base at J, with 12 bases in the middle. CDR3 size: 13 residues. The CDR3: CSVFSQGNTEAFF. DNA of the CDR3: TGCAGCGTATTTTCACAGGGGAACACTGAAGCTTTCTTT.

The rearrangement links TRBV3-1 (or the pseudogene TRBV3-2) to TRBJ1-5, with D perhaps TRBD1 (5 bases). Germline assignment: CDR1 LGHDT and CDR2 YNNKEL (reference sequence). Trimming stripped 4 bases from V and 5 bases from J, with 12 bases between. This CDR3 spans 14 amino acids. The CDR3 DNA reads as TGTGCCAGCAGCCCCTGGGGGGTTGATCAGCCCCAGCATTTT. The encoded protein is CASSPWGVDQPQHF.

The genes are TRBV5-1 and TRBJ1-4; D may be TRBD1 (5 bases). This CDR3 contains 14 residues. Germline values: CDR1 SGHRS, CDR2 YFSETQ. Trimming removed 2 bases from V and 4 bases from J, with 9 bases in between. The chain's CDR3 is CASSFTGDNEKLFF. DNA of the CDR3: TGCGCCAGCAGCTTTACGGGGGATAATGAAAAACTGTTTTTT.

Note on this clone: The sample holds other DNA sequences that translate to the same CDR3. The chain links TRBV5-6 to TRBJ2-1; tentatively, D is TRBD2 (6 bases). V was shortened by 2 bases and J by 4 bases, with 10 bases between the two germline ends. This CDR3 spans 14 amino acids. Germline CDR1 SGHDT, CDR2 YYEEEE. The CDR3 nucleotides are TGTGCCAGCAGCTTCGGGGCGGGGTACAATGAGCAGTTCTTC. As protein: CASSFGAGYNEQFF.

This chain joins TRBV25-1 and TRBJ1-1; D is uncertain. The CDR3 loop spans 13 amino acids. V lost 4 bases and J lost 5, with 11 bases in between. Germline values: CDR1 MGHDK, CDR2 SYGVNS. CDR3: CASSVGRGTEAFF. The CDR3 nucleotides are TGTGCCAGCAGTGTTGGTCGAGGGACTGAAGCTTTCTTT.

This chain joins TRBV18 and TRBJ2-4, with 7 bases matching TRBD1. The V and J ends lost 7 bases and 3 bases, in that order; junction bases with no gene match: 12. CDR1 and CDR2 from the germline V gene are KGHSH and LQKENI. The CDR3 has 16 amino acids. CDR3 protein: CASLKGGTEVKNIQYF. The CDR3 nucleotides are TGTGCCAGCTTGAAAGGGGGCACAGAAGTCAAAAACATTCAGTACTTC.

This chain connects TRBV2 to TRBJ2-7, with 13 bases fitting TRBD2. Unmatched junction bases numbered 8, after V lost 3 bases and J lost 3 bases. Germline CDR1 SNHLY, CDR2 FYNNEI. The CDR3 consists of 17 residues. The CDR3 nucleotides are TGTGCCAGCAGTGACCGTAGGACTAGCGGGAGATTCTACGAGCAGTACTTC. The encoded protein is CASSDRRTSGRFYEQYF.

The chain combines TRBV27 with TRBJ1-1; 9 nucleotides match TRBD1. Trimming removed 5 bases from V and 6 bases from J; junction bases left unmatched: 10. CDR3 length: 15 amino acids. Germline loops: CDR1 MNHEY, CDR2 SMNVEV (reference sequence). The CDR3 DNA sequence: TGTGCCAGCAGTACTACAACAGGGGGCACGTCTGAAGCTTTCTTT. It yields the protein CASSTTTGGTSEAFF.

In DNA form, the CDR3 reads TGTGCCAGCGCGCGAGGCTCCTACAATGAGCAGTTCTTC. Encoded protein: CASARGSYNEQFF. The rearrangement joins TRBV12-3 or TRBV12-4 to TRBJ2-1; no definite D call. The CDR3 extends over 13 amino acids. V was trimmed by 8 bases and J by 0 bases, leaving 8 bases between them.

The rearrangement uses TRBV19 and TRBJ1-5; D is unclear. Germline CDR1 and CDR2: LNHDA and SQIVND (reference sequence). V shed 4 bases and J shed 6 bases, with 16 bases lying between them. The CDR3 consists of 15 residues. This CDR3 is CASSTPEEAGQPQHF. The CDR3, as DNA: TGTGCCAGTAGTACCCCCGAGGAGGCGGGTCAGCCCCAGCATTTT.

The V gene is TRBV7-2, the J gene TRBJ1-2; weak D call: TRBD1 (6 bases). Germline V gives CDR1 SGHTA, CDR2 FQGNSA. Between the trimmed V and J ends, which lost 8 bases and 5 bases, there was a span of 15 bases. The CDR3 loop spans 13 amino acids. The CDR3: CASATDSSYGYTF. The CDR3 region has the DNA TGTGCCAGCGCAACGGACAGTTCATATGGCTACACCTTC.

This clone was detected a few times. The chain recombines TRBV5-1 with TRBJ1-1; D is unclear. Germline CDR1 and CDR2: SGHRS and YFSETQ. The CDR3 consists of 12 residues. Trimming left V 0 bases short and J 8 bases short, with 8 bases between. The CDR3 DNA reads as TGCGCCAGCAGCTTGGATGGGCCCGAAGCTTTCTTT. Protein: CASSLDGPEAFF.

The gene calls are TRBV30 and TRBJ1-1; 8 bases are a match to TRBD1. The CDR3 is 13 residues long. Germline assignment: CDR1 GTSNPN and CDR2 SVGIG (reference sequence). The V gene end was trimmed by 1 base and the J gene end by 8 bases; junction bases not matched to a gene: 6. The CDR3, as DNA: TGTGCCTGGAGTGGACAGGGGCCCTTAGAAGCTTTCTTT. Translating gives CAWSGQGPLEAFF.

The chain carries TRBV19 and TRBJ1-1; D not certain. Germline V gene sequence: CDR1 LNHDA, CDR2 SQIVND (reference sequence). Deletions cut 5 bases from V and 5 bases from J, with 12 bases between. The CDR3 spans 13 residues. The CDR3 bases are TGTGCCAGTAGTGGAGGGATAGTAACTGAAGCTTTCTTT. Its translation is CASSGGIVTEAFF. The full variable domain, its missing parts supplied by reference TRBV19 and TRBJ1-1, is DGGITQSPKYLFRKEGQNVTLSCEQNLNHDAMYWYRQDPGQGLRLIYYSQIVNDFQKGDIAEGYSVSREKKESFPLTVTSAQKNPTAFYLCASSGGIVTEAFFGQGTRLTVV.

The chain has TRBV19 and TRBJ2-2; 13 bases align to TRBD2. Losses at the gene ends were 4 bases for V and 1 base for J; bases not matched to a gene: 6. This CDR3 region has 18 residues. Per the germline V gene, CDR1 is LNHDA and CDR2 is SQIVND (reference sequence). This CDR3 is CASSNQGLAGMNTGELFF. For the CDR3, the DNA is TGTGCCAGTAGTAACCAGGGACTAGCGGGAATGAACACCGGGGAGCTGTTTTTT. Drawing the rest from reference TRBV19 and TRBJ2-2, the complete variable domain is DGGITQSPKYLFRKEGQNVTLSCEQNLNHDAMYWYRQDPGQGLRLIYYSQIVNDFQKGDIAEGYSVSREKKESFPLTVTSAQKNPTAFYLCASSNQGLAGMNTGELFFGEGSRLTVL.

The gene calls are TRBV11-2 and TRBJ1-1, with D possibly TRBD1 on 5 matching bases. The ends were cut back, 7 bases at V and 1 base at J, with 13 bases in the middle. The CDR3 has 14 amino acids. CDR1 SGHAT and CDR2 FQNNGV come from the germline V gene. The CDR3 DNA follows: TGTGCCAGCATCGGGGGGTACCGGAACACTGAAGCTTTCTTT. Its protein product is CASIGGYRNTEAFF.

The chain employs TRBV6-2 or TRBV6-3 and TRBJ1-2, with D possibly being TRBD1 (5 bases). The length of the CDR3 is 14 residues. With 2 bases removed from V and 4 bases from J, the gap between germline ends came to 11 bases. The germline CDR1 and CDR2 sequences are MNHEY and SVGEGT. CDR3 in amino acids: CASSYDRGTYGYTF. The CDR3 region has the DNA TGTGCCAGCAGTTACGACAGAGGCACCTATGGCTACACCTTC.